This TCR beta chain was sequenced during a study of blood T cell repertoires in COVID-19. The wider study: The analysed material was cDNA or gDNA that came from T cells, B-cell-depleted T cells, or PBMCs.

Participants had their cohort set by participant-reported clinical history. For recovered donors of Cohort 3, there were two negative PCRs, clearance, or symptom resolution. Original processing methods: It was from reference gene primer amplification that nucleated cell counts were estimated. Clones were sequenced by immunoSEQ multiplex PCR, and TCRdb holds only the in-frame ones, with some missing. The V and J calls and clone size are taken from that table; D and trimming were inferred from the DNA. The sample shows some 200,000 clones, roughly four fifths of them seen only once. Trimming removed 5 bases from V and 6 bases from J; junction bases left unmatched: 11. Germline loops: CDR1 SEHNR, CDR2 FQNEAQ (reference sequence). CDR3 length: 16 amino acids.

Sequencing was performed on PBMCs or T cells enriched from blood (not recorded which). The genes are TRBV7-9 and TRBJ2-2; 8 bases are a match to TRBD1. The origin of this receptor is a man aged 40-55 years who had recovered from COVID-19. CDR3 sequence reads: CASSPVGQGVPGELFF. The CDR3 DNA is TGTGCCAGCAGCCCCGTAGGACAGGGCGTACCCGGGGAGCTGTTTTTT. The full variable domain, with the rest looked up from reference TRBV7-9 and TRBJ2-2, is DTGVSQNPRHKITKRGQNVTFRCDPISEHNRLYWYRQTLGQGPEFLTYFQNEAQLEKSRLLSDRFSAERPKGSFSTLEIQRTEQGDSAMYLCASSPVGQGVPGELFFGEGSRLTVL.